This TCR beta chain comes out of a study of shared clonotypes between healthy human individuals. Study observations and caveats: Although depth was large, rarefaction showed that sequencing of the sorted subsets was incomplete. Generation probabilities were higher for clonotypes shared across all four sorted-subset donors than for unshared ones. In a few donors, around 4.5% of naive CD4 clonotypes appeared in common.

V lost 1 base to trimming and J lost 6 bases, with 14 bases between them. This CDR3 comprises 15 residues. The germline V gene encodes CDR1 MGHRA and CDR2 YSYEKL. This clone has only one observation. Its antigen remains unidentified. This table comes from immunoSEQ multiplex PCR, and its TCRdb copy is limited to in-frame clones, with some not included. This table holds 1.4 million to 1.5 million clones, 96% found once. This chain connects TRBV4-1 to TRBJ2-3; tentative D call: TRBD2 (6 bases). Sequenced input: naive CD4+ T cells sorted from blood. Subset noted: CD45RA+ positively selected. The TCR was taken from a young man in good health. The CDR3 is CASSQGFAGTDTQYF. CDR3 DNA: TGCGCCAGCAGCCAAGGCTTTGCGGGGACCGATACGCAGTATTTT.